This T cell receptor (beta chain) was recovered during a study of blood T cells in healthy people across ages. Study findings and constraints: More naive CD4+ cells and higher diversity marked long-lived donors relative to aged donors. The percentage of naive T cells correlated strongly with TCR beta diversity.

V lost 1 base to trimming and J lost 2 bases; unmatched junction nucleotides: 8. The CDR3 runs 17 residues. Germline loops: CDR1 LGHNA, CDR2 YSLEER. Then a second PCR, running about 6 to 12 cycles, was carried out with a sample-barcoded 5' primer and a J-beta primer mix. MiXCR, applied by TCRdb to the 5' RACE reads, yields one record per CDR3 protein. The sample comprises approximately 1,700,000 distinct CDR3 sequences, around 42% of which are singletons, and under 25% rests with the top ten. Per sample, no less than 5 micrograms of total RNA were extracted. Notes on this clonotype: Its matching antigen is unknown.

This receptor was identified in a human donor in good health. Sequences were obtained from blood. This rearrangement joins TRBV4-3 to TRBJ2-3, with 8 bases lining up with TRBD2. The CDR3 sequence is CASSQARGGSITDTQYF. The CDR3 nucleotides read TGCGCCAGCAGCCAAGCACGGGGGGGCTCGATCACAGATACGCAGTATTTT.